Shown below are 9 T cell receptor beta chains from a single sample sequenced in a study of blood T cell repertoires in COVID-19. Using immunoSEQ multiplex PCR, the repertoire was profiled, and TCRdb retains in-frame clones only, with some absent. The table lists about 210,000 clones, approximately 80% of them singletons, with approximately 10% in the top ten. The sequencing input was peripheral blood. The receptor source for this set is a woman of 80 years or more with COVID-19, enrolled during active disease.

V and J are TRBV28 and TRBJ1-1; TRBD1 agrees at 8 bases. The V segment lost 5 bases and the J segment 5 bases; nucleotides outside the gene matches: 13. Per the germline V gene, CDR1 is MDHEN and CDR2 is SYDVKM. The CDR3 is made up of 16 amino acids. This CDR3 reads CASSPRAGGVVTEAFF. As DNA, the CDR3 is TGTGCCAGCAGTCCCAGGGCAGGGGGCGTCGTTACTGAAGCTTTCTTT.

The rearrangement links TRBV2 to TRBJ2-1; TRBD2 agrees at 9 bases. Trimming took 5 bases from V and 1 from J; bases not matched to a gene: 3. Germline V CDR1 and CDR2: SNHLY, FYNNEI. There are 15 residues in the CDR3. The CDR3 bases are TGTGCCAGCAGTATCAGCGGGGGGTCCTACAATGAGCAGTTCTTC. Translation: CASSISGGSYNEQFF.

J is TRBJ1-2 and V is TRBV7-9, with 10 bases lining up with TRBD1. Germline V lookup: CDR1 SEHNR, CDR2 FQNEAQ (reference sequence). The CDR3 consists of 14 residues. V was clipped by 3 bases and J by 4 bases; unmatched bases: 2. CDR3 sequence reads: CASSLGQGSYGYTF. CDR3 DNA: TGTGCCAGCAGCTTGGGACAGGGGAGCTATGGCTACACCTTC.

The V call is TRBV19, the J call TRBJ1-5; 11 nucleotides align to TRBD1. V lost 2 bases, J lost 3 bases, and 9 bases stayed unmatched. CDR1 LNHDA and CDR2 SQIVND come from the germline V gene (reference sequence). The CDR3 has 18 residues. In DNA form, the CDR3 reads TGTGCCAGTAGTATATCCCGGACAGGGGGCTTATACAATCAGCCCCAGCATTTT. This translates into CASSISRTGGLYNQPQHF. The full variable domain, in which reference TRBV19 and TRBJ1-5 provide the parts outside the CDR3, is DGGITQSPKYLFRKEGQNVTLSCEQNLNHDAMYWYRQDPGQGLRLIYYSQIVNDFQKGDIAEGYSVSREKKESFPLTVTSAQKNPTAFYLCASSISRTGGLYNQPQHFGDGTRLSIL.

CDR3 sequence (DNA): TGTGCCTGGAGTTTGACAGGGAGGCGCGAGCAGTACTTC. Protein: CAWSLTGRREQYF. V gene TRBV30 combines with J gene TRBJ2-7; D perhaps matches TRBD1 (7 bases). The germline V gene encodes CDR1 GTSNPN and CDR2 SVGIG (reference sequence). The CDR3 is 13 amino acids. Trimming pared 2 bases from V and 6 bases from J, leaving 14 bases between. Full variable domain (remainder filled in from reference TRBV30 and TRBJ2-7): SQTIHQWPATLVQPVGSPLSLECTVEGTSNPNLYWYRQAAGRGLQLLFYSVGIGQISSEVPQNLSASRPQDRQFILSSKKLLLSDSGFYLCAWSLTGRREQYFGPGTRLTVT.

This rearrangement joins TRBV10-3 to TRBJ2-1, with D possibly being TRBD2 (5 bases). CDR1 and CDR2 (germline): ENHRY, SYGVKD. The CDR3 is 12 amino acids. V was clipped by 9 bases and J by 9 bases, with 15 bases between them. As DNA, the CDR3 is TGTGCCATGGCATCGACGGGGAGTGAGCAGTTCTTC. Its protein product is CAMASTGSEQFF.

The chain recombines TRBV29-1 with TRBJ1-2; 9 nucleotides match TRBD1. V shed 3 bases, J shed 7 bases, and the junction held 6 bases outside the gene matches. The germline CDR1 and CDR2 sequences are SQVTM and ANQGSEA. The CDR3 runs 13 residues. CDR3 region: CSVEGQGISGYTF. CDR3 in DNA: TGCAGCGTTGAGGGACAGGGTATAAGTGGCTACACCTTC.

This clone appeared a single time. The genes are TRBV3-1 (or the pseudogene TRBV3-2) and TRBJ1-3; the D gene is possibly TRBD1 (6 bases). The CDR3 sequence is 15 residues long. The V end was cut by 4 bases, the J end by 0 bases, with 10 bases between. Germline assignment: CDR1 LGHDT and CDR2 YNNKEL (reference sequence). Written as DNA, the CDR3 is TGTGCCAGCAGCCCTACAGGGATCTCTGGAAACACCATATATTTT. This encodes CASSPTGISGNTIYF.

V gene TRBV13 combines with J gene TRBJ1-1, with TRBD1 as a possible D gene (6 bases). CDR1 PRHDT and CDR2 FYEKMQ come from the germline V gene (reference sequence). CDR3 length: 13 residues. V shed 10 bases and J shed 4 bases, with 16 bases lying between them. The CDR3 DNA follows: TGTGCCACCTCACAACAGGGAGTCACTGAAGCTTTCTTT. It yields the protein CATSQQGVTEAFF.